This T cell receptor (beta chain) was identified during a study of blood T cell repertoires in COVID-19. At the level of the study: Both acute and convalescent COVID-19 samples were obtained from the United States, Italy and Spain.

Sequencing was performed with immunoSEQ multiplex PCR; in TCRdb, only in-frame clones are kept and a portion is missing. The sample carries over 300,000 clones, around 87% recorded once. The clonotype comes from a woman in her twenties or thirties with acute COVID-19. Sequences were obtained from PBMCs or T cells enriched from blood (not recorded which).

CDR3 coding DNA: TGCGCCAGCAGCTCGGGACTAGCGGCCAGCACAGATACGCAGTATTTT. Protein: CASSSGLAASTDTQYF. This rearrangement joins TRBV5-1 to TRBJ2-3, with 11 positions matching TRBD2. CDR1 and CDR2 (germline): SGHRS, YFSETQ. The CDR3 has 16 residues. Losses at the gene ends were 3 bases for V and 0 bases for J; bases not matched to a gene: 3.